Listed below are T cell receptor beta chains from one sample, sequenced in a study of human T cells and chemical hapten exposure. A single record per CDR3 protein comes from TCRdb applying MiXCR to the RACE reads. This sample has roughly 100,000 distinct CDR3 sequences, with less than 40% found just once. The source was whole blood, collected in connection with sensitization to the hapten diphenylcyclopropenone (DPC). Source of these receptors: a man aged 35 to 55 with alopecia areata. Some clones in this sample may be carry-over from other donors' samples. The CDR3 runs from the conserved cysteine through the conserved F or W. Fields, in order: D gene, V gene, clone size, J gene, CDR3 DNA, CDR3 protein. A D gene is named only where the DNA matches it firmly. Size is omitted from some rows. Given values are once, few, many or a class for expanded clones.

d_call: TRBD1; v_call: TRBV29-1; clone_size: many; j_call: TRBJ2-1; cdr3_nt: TGCAGCGTTGAAGACAGGGGGCTTGCCCCTAGCTTC; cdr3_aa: CSVEDRGLAPSF
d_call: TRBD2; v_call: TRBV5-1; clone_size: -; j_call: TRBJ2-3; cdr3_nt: TGCGCCAGCAGCCTGCAGGGACTAGCGGGAGCAGATACGCAGTATTTT; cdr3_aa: CASSLQGLAGADTQYF
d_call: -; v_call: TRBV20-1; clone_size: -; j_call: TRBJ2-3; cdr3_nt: TGCAGTGCAGAGCGATTAAATAGCGGCACAGATACGCAGTATTTT; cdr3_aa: CSAERLNSGTDTQYF
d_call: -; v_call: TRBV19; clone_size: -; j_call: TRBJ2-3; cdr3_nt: TGTGCCAGTAGTAAAGGGGGGCCTCCCACAGATACGCAGTATTTT; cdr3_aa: CASSKGGPPTDTQYF
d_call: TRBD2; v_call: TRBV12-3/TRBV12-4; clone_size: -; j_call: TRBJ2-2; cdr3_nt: TGTGCCAGCAGGGGACTAGCGGGACGGGCCGGGGAGCTGTTTTTT; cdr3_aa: CASRGLAGRAGELFF
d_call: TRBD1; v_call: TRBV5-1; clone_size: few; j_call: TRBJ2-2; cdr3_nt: TGCGCCAGCAGCTTGGTGGGACAGGACACCGGGGAGCTGTTTTTT; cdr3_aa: CASSLVGQDTGELFF
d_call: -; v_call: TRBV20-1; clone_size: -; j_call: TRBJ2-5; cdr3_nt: TGCAGTGCTAGCTCCAGGCACAAGGAGACCCAGTACTTC; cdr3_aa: CSASSRHKETQYF
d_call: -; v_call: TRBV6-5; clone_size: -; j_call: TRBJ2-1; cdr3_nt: TGTGCCATCGGAGGGGGGGGACTAAATGAGCAGTTCTTC; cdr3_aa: CAIGGGGLNEQFF
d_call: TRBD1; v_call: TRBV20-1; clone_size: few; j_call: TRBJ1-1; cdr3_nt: TGCAGTGCAAGCAGGGGGGCCCTGAACACTGAAGCTTTCTTT; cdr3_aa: CSASRGALNTEAFF
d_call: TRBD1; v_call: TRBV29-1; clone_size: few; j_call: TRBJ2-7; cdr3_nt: TGCAGCGCGGGACAGGGGTACGAGCAGTACTTC; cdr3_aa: CSAGQGYEQYF
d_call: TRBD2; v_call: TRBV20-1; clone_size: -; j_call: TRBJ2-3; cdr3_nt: TGCAGTGCTAGGACTAGCTACACAGATACGCAGTATTTT; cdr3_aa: CSARTSYTDTQYF
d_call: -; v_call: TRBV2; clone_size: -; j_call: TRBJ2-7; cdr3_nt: TGTGCCAGCAGTGATTCGGTAGCGGTAGGGCGCGAGCAGTACTTC; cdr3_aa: CASSDSVAVGREQYF
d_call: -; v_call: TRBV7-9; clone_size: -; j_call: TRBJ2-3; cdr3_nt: TGTGCCAGCAGCTTAACCGACTTAGCGGATACGCAGTATTTT; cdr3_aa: CASSLTDLADTQYF
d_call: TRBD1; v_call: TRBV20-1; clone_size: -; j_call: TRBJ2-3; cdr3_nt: TGCAGTGCTCCGCAGGGGGCAAGCACAGATACGCAGTATTTT; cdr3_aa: CSAPQGASTDTQYF
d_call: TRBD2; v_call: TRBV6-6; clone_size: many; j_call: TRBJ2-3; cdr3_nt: TGTGCCAGCATCCTAGGACTAGGAGACCCTAGCACAGATACGCAGTATTTT; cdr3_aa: CASILGLGDPSTDTQYF
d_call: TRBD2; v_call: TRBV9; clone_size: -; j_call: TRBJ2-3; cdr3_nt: TGTGCCAGCAGCTCTAGCGGGAGTTCGACAGATACGCAGTATTTT; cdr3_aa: CASSSSGSSTDTQYF
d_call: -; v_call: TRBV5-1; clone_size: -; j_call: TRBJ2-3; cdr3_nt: TGCGCCAGCAGCTTGGCCACCGGGACACATACGCAGTATTTT; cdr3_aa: CASSLATGTHTQYF
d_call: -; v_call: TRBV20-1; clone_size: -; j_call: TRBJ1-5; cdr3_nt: TGCAGTGCTAGTCAGTGGCCGCTTAGCAATCAGCCCCAGCATTTT; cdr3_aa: CSASQWPLSNQPQHF
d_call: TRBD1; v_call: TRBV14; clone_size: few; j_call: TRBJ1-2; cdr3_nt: TGTGCCAGCAGCGCGACCCGGACAGGGGGAGATGGCTACACCTTC; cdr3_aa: CASSATRTGGDGYTF
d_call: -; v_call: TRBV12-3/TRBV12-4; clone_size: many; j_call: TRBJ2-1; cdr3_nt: TGTGCCAGCACCCACCACGGGGACCATGAGCAGTTCTTC; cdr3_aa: CASTHHGDHEQFF
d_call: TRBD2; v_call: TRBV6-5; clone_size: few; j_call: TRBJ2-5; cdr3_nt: TGTGCCAGCAGCCGGCTTCTAGCGGGCCAAGAGACCCAGTACTTC; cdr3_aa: CASSRLLAGQETQYF
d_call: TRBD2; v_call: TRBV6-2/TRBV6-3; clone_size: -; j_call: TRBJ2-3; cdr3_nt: TGTGCCAGCAGTTACACCCAGGGCCCTAGCGCTAGCGGGAGGGCCGCGATAGATACGCAGTATTTT; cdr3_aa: CASSYTQGPSASGRAAIDTQYF
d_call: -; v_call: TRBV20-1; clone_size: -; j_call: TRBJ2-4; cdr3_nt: TGCAGTGCTAGCCTAATGCTAGCCAAAAACATTCAGTACTTC; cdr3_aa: CSASLMLAKNIQYF
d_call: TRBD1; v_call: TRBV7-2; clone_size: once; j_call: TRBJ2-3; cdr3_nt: TGTGCCAGCAGCCCGCCAGGGGGCGGGCCAGATACGCAGTATTTT; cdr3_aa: CASSPPGGGPDTQYF
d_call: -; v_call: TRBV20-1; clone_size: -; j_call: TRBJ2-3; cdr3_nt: TGCAGTGCTAGAGAACTTCCTAGGCTTTTT; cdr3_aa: CSARELPRLF
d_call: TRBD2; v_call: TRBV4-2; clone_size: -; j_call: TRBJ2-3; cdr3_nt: TGTGCCAGCAGCCGAAATAACCTAGCGGGAGGGCTGGCAGATACGCAGTATTTT; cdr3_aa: CASSRNNLAGGLADTQYF
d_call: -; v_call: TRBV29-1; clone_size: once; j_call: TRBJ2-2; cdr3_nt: TGCAGCGCCGCCTGGGGATCCGACACCGGGGAGCTGTTTTTT; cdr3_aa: CSAAWGSDTGELFF
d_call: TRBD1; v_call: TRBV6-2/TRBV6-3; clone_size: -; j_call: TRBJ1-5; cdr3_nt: TGTGCCAGCAGAAGCGACAGGGGGCGAGTTCAGCCCCAGCATTTT; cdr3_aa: CASRSDRGRVQPQHF
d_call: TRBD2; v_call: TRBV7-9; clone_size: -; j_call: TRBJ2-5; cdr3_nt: TGTGCCAGCAGCTGGGGGGGAGAGGAGACCCAGTACTTC; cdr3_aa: CASSWGGEETQYF
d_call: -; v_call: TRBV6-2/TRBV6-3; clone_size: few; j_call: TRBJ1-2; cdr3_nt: TGTGCCAGCAGTTACTTCCGGACACCAAACTATGGCTACACCTTC; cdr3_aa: CASSYFRTPNYGYTF
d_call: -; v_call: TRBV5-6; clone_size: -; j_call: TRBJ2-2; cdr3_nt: TGTGCCAGCGCGGACTCGTTTAACACCGGGGAGCTGTTTTTT; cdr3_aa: CASADSFNTGELFF
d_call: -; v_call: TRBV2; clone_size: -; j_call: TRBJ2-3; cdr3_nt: TGTGCCAGCAGTGAGAGGGGAATTAACACAGATACGCAGTATTTT; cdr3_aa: CASSERGINTDTQYF
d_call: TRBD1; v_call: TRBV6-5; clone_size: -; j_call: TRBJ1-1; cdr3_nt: TGTGCCAGCAGTTCCTACAGGGGGCTGATGAACACTGAAGCTTTCTTT; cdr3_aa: CASSSYRGLMNTEAFF
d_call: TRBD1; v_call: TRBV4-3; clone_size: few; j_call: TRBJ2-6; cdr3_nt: TGCGCCAGCAGCCAAAGACAGGGGGCCTCCGGGGCCAACGTCCTGACTTTC; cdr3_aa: CASSQRQGASGANVLTF
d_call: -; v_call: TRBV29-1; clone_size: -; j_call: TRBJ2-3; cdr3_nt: TGCAGCGTTGAAGCGGGAAACACAGATACGCAGTATTTT; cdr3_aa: CSVEAGNTDTQYF